A single sample gave rise to the 2 T cell receptor beta chains below, sequenced in a study of chemoradiotherapy in HPV16-positive cancers. Libraries were prepared by immunoSEQ multiplex PCR; TCRdb keeps only in-frame clonotypes and omits some of them. Altogether tens of thousands of clones are present, approximately 93% being singletons, with the ten largest covering approximately 2.7%. Sampling was performed from a patient who underwent chemoradiotherapy. The receptors here all came from a human donor with HPV-associated anogenital cancer.

This chain connects TRBV5-6 to TRBJ2-1; 7 bases match TRBD1. V gave up 3 bases and J gave up 6 bases; unmatched junction bases: 3. This CDR3 is 13 amino acids long. Looked up from germline, CDR1 is SGHDT and CDR2 is YYEEEE. CDR3 region: CASSSGTANEQFF. DNA of the CDR3: TGTGCCAGCAGCTCGGGGACAGCCAATGAGCAGTTCTTC.

CDR3 loop: CASSSTGAANTGELFF. The CDR3 coding sequence is TGTGCCAGCAGCTCCACAGGGGCTGCGAACACCGGGGAGCTGTTTTTT. The chain uses TRBV2 and TRBJ2-2, with 7 nucleotides matching TRBD1. The CDR3 extends over 16 amino acids. Germline-derived CDR1 and CDR2 are SNHLY and FYNNEI. V was clipped by 6 bases and J by 0 bases; unmatched bases: 7.